This TCR beta chain was recovered during a study of cytomegalovirus exposure and HLA in healthy donors. The PCR had 60 Vbeta and 13 Jbeta primers. Only in-frame clones appear in the TCRdb table, and some are missing; sequencing was by immunoSEQ multiplex PCR. The sample includes approximately 170,000 clones, approximately 77% of them seen just once. Germline V gene data show CDR1 as MNHEY and CDR2 as SMNVEV (reference sequence). The length of the CDR3 is 19 residues. V lost 0 bases and J 0 bases, leaving 18 bases between the germline ends. The chain has TRBV27 and TRBJ1-3; D is possibly TRBD1 (6 bases). Sequences were obtained from PBMCs. This receptor was identified in a male donor in good health and CMV-seropositive. DNA of the CDR3: TGTGCCAGCAGTTTATCCGGGAGGGCTGACAGGAACTCTGGAAACACCATATATTTT. Translation gives CASSLSGRADRNSGNTIYF.